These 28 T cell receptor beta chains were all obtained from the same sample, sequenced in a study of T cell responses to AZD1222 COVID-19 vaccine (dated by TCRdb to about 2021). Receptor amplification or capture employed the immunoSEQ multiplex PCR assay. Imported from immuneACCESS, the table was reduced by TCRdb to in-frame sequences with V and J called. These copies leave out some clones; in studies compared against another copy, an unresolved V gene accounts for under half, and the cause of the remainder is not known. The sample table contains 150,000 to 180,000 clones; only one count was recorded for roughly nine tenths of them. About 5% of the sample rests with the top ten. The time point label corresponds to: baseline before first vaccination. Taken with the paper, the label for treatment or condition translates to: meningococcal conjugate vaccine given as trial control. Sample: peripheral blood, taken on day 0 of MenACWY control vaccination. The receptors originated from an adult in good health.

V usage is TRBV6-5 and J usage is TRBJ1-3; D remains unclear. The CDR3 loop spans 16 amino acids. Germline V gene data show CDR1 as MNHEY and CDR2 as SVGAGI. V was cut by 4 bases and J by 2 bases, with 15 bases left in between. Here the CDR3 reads CASSLQGVNPGNTIYF. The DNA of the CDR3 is TGTGCCAGCAGTTTACAAGGAGTAAATCCTGGAAACACCATATATTTT.

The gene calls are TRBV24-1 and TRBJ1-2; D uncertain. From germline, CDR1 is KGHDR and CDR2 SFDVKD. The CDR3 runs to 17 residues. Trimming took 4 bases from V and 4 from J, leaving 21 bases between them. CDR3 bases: TGTGCCACCAGTGACGCTAACCCCATAGGCCATAGCTATGGCTACACCTTC. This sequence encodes CATSDANPIGHSYGYTF.

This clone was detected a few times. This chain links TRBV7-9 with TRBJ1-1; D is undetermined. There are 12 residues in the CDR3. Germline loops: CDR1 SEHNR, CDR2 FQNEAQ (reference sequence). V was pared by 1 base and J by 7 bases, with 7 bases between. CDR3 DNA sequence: TGTGCCAGCAGCTTAGAGGTCGGTGAAGCTTTCTTT. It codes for CASSLEVGEAFF.

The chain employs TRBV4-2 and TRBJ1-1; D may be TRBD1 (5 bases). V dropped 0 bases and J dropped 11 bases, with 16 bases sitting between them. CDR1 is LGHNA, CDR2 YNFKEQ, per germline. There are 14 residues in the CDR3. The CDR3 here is CASSQDALGGEAFF. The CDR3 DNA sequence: TGTGCCAGCAGCCAAGATGCCCTCGGGGGGGAGGCTTTCTTT.

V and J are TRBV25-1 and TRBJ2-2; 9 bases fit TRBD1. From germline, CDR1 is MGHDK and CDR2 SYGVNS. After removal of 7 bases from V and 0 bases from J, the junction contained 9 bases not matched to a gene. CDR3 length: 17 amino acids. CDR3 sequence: CASTQGGTGTNTGELFF. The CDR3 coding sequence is TGTGCCAGCACCCAAGGAGGGACAGGGACGAACACCGGGGAGCTGTTTTTT. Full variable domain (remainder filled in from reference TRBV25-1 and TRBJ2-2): EADIYQTPRYLVIGTGKKITLECSQTMGHDKMYWYQQDPGMELHLIHYSYGVNSTEKGDLSSESTVSRIRTEHFPLTLESARPSHTSQYLCASTQGGTGTNTGELFFGEGSRLTVL.

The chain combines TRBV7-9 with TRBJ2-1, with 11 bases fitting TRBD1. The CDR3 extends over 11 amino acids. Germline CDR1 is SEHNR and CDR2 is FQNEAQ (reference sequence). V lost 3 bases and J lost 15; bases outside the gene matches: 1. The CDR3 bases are TGTGCCAGCAGCTTGGGACAGGGGGTGTTCTTC. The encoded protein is CASSLGQGVFF.

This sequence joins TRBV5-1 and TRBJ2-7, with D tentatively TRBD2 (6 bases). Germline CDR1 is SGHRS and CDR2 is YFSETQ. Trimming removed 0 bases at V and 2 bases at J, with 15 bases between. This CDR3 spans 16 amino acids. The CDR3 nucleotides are TGCGCCAGCAGCTTGGCCGAGGGAGGAGGCCCCTACGAGCAGTACTTC. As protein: CASSLAEGGGPYEQYF.

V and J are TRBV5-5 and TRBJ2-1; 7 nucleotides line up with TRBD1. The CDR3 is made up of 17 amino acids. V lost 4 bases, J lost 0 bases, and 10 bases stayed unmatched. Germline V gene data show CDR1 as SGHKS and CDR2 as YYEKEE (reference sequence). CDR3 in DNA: TGTGCCAGCAGCGTAGTAACGACAGGGTTCTCCTACAATGAGCAGTTCTTC. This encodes CASSVVTTGFSYNEQFF.

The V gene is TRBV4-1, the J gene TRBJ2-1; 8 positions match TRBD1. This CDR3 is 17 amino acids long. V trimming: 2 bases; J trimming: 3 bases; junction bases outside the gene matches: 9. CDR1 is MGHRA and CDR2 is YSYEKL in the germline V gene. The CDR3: CASSQPGRDRSYNEQFF. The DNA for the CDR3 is TGCGCCAGCAGCCAACCTGGCAGGGACAGGAGCTACAATGAGCAGTTCTTC.

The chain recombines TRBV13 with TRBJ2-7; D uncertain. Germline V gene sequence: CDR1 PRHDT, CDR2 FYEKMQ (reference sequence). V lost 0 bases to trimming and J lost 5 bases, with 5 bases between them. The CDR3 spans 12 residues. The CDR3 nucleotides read TGTGCCAGCAGCTTAGGATTCAACGAGCAGTACTTC. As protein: CASSLGFNEQYF.

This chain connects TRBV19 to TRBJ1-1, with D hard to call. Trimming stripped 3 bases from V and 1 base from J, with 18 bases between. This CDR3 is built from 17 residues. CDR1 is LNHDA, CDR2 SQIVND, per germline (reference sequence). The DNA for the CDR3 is TGTGCCAGTAGTATGGACCCCGGGAGACCGACGAACACTGAAGCTTTCTTT. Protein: CASSMDPGRPTNTEAFF.

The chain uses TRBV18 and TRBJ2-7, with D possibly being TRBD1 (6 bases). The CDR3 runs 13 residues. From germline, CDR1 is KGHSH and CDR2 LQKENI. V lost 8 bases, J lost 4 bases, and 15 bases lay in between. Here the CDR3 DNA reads TGTGCCAGCCGCCCGACAGGCAAGTACGAGCAGTACGTC. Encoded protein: CASRPTGKYEQYV.

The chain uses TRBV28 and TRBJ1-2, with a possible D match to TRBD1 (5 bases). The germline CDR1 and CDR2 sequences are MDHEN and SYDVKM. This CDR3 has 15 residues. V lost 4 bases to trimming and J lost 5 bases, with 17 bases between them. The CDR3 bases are TGTGCCAGCAGTTCGCCCCCGCAGGGTCTTTATGGCTACACCTTC. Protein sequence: CASSSPPQGLYGYTF.

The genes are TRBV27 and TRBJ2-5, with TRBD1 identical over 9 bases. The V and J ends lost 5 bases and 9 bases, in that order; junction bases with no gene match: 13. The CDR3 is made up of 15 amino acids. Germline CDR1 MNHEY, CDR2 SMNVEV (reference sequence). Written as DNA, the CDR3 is TGTGCCAGCAGTCTAGGGACAGGGTCCTATGAGGCCCAGTACTTC. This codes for CASSLGTGSYEAQYF.

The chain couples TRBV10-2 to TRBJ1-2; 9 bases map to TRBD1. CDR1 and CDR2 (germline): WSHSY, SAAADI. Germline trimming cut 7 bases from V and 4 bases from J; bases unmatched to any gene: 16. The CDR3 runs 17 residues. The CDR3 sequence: CASTLPGQGLRIYGYTF. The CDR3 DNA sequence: TGCGCCAGCACCTTACCGGGACAGGGCCTTCGGATCTATGGCTACACCTTC.

The CDR3 protein is CASRYRGGTEAFF. The CDR3 DNA sequence: TGTGCTAGTCGGTACAGGGGGGGCACTGAAGCTTTCTTT. J is TRBJ1-1 and V is TRBV12-5; 8 bases align to TRBD1. The CDR3 length is 13 residues. V shed 8 bases and J 4 bases; nucleotides not matched to a gene: 6. Per germline, CDR1 LGHNT and CDR2 FRNRAP.

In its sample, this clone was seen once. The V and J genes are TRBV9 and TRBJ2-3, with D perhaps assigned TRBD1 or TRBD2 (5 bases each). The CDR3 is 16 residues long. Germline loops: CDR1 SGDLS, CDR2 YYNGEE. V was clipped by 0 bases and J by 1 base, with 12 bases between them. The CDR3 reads CASSVEAMGGTDTQYF. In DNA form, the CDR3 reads TGTGCCAGCAGCGTAGAAGCCATGGGGGGCACAGATACGCAGTATTTT.

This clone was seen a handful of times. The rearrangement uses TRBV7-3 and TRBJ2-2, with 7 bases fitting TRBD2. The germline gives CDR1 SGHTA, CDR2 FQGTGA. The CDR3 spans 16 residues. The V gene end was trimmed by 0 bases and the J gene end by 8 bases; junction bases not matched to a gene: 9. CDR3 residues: CASSLTPSGGAGELFF. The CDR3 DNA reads TGTGCCAGCAGCTTAACGCCTAGCGGTGGAGCGGGGGAGCTGTTTTTT.

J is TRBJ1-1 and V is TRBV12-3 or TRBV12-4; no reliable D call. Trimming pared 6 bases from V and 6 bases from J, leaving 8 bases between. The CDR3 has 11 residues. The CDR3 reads CASSSGPEAFF. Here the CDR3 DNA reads TGTGCCAGCAGCTCCGGGCCTGAAGCTTTCTTT.

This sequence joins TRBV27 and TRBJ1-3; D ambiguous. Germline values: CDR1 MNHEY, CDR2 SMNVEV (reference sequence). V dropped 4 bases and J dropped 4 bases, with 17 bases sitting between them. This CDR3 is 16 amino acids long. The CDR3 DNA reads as TGTGCCAGCAGTTCGTCGGGCCTTCGGCTCGGAAACACCATATATTTT. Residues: CASSSSGLRLGNTIYF.

CDR3 loop: CASSRSGTSGSNTQYF. As DNA, the CDR3 is TGTGCCAGCAGCCGTTCGGGGACTAGCGGGAGTAATACGCAGTATTTT. The rearrangement links TRBV7-2 to TRBJ2-3, with 14 bases lining up with TRBD2. Germline V gene lookup returns CDR1 SGHTA and CDR2 FQGNSA. This CDR3 is 16 amino acids long. With 5 bases clipped from V and 7 bases from J, the junction kept 8 bases outside the gene matches.

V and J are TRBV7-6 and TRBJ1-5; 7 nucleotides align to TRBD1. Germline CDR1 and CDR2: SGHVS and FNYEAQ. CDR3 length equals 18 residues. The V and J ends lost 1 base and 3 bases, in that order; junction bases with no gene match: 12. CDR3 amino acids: CASSLGSRGGAFNQPQHF. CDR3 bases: TGTGCCAGCAGCTTAGGGTCTCGAGGGGGCGCCTTCAATCAGCCCCAGCATTTT.

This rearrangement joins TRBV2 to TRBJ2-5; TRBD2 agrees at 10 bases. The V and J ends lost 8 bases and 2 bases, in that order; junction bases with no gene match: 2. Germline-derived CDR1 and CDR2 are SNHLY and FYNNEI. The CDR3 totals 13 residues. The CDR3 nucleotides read TGTGCCAGCGCGACTAGCGGGCAAGAGACCCAGTACTTC. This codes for CASATSGQETQYF.

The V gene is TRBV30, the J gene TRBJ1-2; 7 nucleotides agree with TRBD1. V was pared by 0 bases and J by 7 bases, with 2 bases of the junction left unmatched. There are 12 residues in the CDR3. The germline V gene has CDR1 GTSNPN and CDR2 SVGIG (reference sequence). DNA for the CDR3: TGTGCCTGGAGTGTAAGACAGGGTGGCTACACCTTC. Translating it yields CAWSVRQGGYTF. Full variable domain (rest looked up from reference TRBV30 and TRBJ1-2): SQTIHQWPATLVQPVGSPLSLECTVEGTSNPNLYWYRQAAGRGLQLLFYSVGIGQISSEVPQNLSASRPQDRQFILSSKKLLLSDSGFYLCAWSVRQGGYTFGSGTRLTVV.

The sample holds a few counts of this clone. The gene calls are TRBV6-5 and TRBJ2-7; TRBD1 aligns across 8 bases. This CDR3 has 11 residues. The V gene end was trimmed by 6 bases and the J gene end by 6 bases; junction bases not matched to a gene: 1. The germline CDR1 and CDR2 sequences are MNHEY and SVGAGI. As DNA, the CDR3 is TGTGCCAGCAGAGGGACAGGCGAGCAGTACGTC. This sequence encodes CASRGTGEQYV.

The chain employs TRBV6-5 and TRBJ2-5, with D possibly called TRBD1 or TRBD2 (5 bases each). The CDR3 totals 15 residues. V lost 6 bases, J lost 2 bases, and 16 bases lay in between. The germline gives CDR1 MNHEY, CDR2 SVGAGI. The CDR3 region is CASRRGAAPQETQYF. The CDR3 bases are TGTGCCAGCAGGAGAGGGGCCGCCCCTCAAGAGACCCAGTACTTC.

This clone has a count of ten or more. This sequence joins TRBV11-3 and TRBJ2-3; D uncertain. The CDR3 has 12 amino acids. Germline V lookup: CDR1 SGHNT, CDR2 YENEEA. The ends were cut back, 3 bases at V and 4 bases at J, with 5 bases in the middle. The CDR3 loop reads CASSFSSDTQYF. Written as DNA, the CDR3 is TGTGCCAGCAGCTTCAGTTCAGATACGCAGTATTTT.

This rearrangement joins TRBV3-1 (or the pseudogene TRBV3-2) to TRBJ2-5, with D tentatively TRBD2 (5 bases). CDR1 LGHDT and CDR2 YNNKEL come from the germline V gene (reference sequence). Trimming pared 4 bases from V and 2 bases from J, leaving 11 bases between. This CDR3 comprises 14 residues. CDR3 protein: CASSRGLSQETQYF. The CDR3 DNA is TGTGCCAGCAGCCGCGGACTCTCACAAGAGACCCAGTACTTC.